The T cell receptor (beta chain) under discussion was sequenced for a study of control samples from healthy donors and cancer patients. Produced via immunoSEQ multiplex PCR; TCRdb's table is partial and in-frame only. The sample lists around 140,000 clones; 75% to 95% were seen once. The sample consisted of blood. The source is a man between 25 and 39 years old in good health.

CDR3 protein: CASSLEFYGYTF. The DNA for the CDR3 is TGTGCCAGCAGCTTAGAGTTCTATGGCTACACCTTC. J is TRBJ1-2 and V is TRBV13; D is uncertain. The V end was cut by 1 base, the J end by 4 bases, with 4 bases between. The germline CDR1 and CDR2 sequences are PRHDT and FYEKMQ (reference sequence). The CDR3 covers 12 residues.